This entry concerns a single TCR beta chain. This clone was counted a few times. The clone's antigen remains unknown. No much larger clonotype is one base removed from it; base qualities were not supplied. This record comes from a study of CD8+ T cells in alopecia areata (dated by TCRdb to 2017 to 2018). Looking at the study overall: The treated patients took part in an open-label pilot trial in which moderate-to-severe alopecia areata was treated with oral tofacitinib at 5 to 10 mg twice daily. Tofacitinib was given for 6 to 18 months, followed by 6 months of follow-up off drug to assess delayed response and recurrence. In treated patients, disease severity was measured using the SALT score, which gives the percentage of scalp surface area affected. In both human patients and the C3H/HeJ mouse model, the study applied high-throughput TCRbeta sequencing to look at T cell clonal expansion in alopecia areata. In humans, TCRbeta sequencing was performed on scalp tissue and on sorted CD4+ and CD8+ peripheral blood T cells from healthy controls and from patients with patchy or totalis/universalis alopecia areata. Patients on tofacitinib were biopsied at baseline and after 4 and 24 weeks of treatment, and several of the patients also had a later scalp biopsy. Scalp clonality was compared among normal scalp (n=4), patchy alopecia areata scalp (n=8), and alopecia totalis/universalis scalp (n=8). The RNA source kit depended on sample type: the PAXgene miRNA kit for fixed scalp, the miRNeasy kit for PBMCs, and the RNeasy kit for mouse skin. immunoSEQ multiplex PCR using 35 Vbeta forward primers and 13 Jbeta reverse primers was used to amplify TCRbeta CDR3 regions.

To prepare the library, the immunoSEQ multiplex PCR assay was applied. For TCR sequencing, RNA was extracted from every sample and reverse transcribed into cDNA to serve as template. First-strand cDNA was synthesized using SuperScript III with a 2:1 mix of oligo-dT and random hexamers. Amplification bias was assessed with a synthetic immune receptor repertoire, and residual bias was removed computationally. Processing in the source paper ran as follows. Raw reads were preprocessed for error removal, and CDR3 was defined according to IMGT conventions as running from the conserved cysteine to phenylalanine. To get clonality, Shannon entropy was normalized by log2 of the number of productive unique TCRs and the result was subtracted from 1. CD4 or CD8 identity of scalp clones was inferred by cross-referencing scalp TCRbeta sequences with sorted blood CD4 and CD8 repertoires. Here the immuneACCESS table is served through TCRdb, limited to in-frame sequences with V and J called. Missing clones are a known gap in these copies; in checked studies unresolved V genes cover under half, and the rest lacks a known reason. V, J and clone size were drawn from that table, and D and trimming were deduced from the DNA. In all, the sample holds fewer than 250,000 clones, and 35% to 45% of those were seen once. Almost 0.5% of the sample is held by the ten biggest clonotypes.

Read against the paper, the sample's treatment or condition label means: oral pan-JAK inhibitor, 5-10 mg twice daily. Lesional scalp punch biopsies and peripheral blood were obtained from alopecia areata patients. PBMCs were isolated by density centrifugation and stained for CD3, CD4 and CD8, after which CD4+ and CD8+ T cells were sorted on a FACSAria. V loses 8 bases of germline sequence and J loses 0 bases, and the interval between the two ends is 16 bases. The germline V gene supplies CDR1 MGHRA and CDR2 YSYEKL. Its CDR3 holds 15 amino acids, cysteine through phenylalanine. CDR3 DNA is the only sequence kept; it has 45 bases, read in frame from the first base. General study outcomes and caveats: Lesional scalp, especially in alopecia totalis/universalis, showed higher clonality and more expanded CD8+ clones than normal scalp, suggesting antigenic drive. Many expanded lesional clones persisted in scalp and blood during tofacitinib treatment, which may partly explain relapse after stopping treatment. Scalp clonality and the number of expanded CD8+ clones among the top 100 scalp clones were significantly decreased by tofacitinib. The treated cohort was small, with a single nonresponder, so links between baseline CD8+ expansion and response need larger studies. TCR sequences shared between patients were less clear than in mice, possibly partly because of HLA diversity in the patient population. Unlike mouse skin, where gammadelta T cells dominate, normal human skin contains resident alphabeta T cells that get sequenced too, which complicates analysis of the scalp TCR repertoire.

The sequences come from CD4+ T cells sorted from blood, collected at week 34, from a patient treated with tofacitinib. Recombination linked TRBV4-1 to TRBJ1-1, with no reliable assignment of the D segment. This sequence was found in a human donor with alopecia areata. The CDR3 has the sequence CASASRVGVNTEAFF. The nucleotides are TGCGCCAGCGCCTCCCGGGTCGGAGTGAACACTGAAGCTTTCTTT.